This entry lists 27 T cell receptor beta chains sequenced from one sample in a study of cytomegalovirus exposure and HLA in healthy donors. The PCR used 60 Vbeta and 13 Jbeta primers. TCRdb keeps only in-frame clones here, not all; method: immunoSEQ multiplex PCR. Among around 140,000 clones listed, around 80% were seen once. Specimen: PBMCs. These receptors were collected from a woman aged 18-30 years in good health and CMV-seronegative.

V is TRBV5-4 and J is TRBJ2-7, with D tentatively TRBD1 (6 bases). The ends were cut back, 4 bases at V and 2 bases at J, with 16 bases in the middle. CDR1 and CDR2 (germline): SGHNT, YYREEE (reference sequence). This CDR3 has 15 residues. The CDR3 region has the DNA TGTGCCAGCAGCCCCCAAGGGGCAGGGGCCTACGAGCAGTACTTC. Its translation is CASSPQGAGAYEQYF. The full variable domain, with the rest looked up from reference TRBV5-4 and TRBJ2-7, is ETGVTQSPTHLIKTRGQQVTLRCSSQSGHNTVSWYQQALGQGPQFIFQYYREEENGRGNFPPRFSGLQFPNYSSELNVNALELDDSALYLCASSPQGAGAYEQYFGPGTRLTVT.

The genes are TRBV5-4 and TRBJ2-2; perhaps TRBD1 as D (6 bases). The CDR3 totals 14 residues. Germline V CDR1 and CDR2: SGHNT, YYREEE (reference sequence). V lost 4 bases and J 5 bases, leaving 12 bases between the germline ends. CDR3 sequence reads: CASSLIQGTGELFF. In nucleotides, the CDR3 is TGTGCCAGCAGCCTCATCCAGGGGACCGGGGAGCTGTTTTTT. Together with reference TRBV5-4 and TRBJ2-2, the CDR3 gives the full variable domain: ETGVTQSPTHLIKTRGQQVTLRCSSQSGHNTVSWYQQALGQGPQFIFQYYREEENGRGNFPPRFSGLQFPNYSSELNVNALELDDSALYLCASSLIQGTGELFFGEGSRLTVL.

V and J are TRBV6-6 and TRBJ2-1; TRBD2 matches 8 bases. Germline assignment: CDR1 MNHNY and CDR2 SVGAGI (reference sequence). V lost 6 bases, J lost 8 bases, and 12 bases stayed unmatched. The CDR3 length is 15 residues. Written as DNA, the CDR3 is TGTGCCAGCAGGGGGGTGAGCGGGAGTTCGTATGAGCAGTTCTTC. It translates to CASRGVSGSSYEQFF.

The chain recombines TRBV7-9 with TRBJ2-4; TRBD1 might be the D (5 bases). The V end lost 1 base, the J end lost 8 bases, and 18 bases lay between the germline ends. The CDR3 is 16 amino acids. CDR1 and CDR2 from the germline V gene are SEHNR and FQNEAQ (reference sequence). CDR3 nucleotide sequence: TGTGCCAGCAGCTTAGTCCCCGGTGGGGCAAGGGACATTCAGTACTTC. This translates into CASSLVPGGARDIQYF.

CDR3 DNA: TGTGCCAGCAGCTTAATAGCAGGGTTTGAAGCTTTCTTT. Translation: CASSLIAGFEAFF. The rearrangement uses TRBV5-5 and TRBJ1-1; D perhaps matches TRBD1 (5 bases). Looked up from germline, CDR1 is SGHKS and CDR2 is YYEKEE (reference sequence). V was trimmed by 2 bases and J by 7 bases, leaving 12 bases between them. This CDR3 spans 13 amino acids.

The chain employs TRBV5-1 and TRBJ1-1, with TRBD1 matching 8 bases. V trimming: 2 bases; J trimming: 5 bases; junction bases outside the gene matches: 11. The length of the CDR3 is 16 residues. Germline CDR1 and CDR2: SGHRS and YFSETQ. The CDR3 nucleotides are TGCGCCAGCAGCTTATACTTAGGACAGGGATTTACTGAAGCTTTCTTT. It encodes CASSLYLGQGFTEAFF.

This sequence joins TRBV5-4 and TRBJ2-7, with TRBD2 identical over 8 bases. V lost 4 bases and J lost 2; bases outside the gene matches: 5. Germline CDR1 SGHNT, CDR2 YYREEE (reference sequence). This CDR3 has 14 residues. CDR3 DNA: TGTGCCAGCAGCGGGGTAGCGGGGACCTACGAGCAGTACTTC. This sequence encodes CASSGVAGTYEQYF. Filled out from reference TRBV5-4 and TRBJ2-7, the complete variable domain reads ETGVTQSPTHLIKTRGQQVTLRCSSQSGHNTVSWYQQALGQGPQFIFQYYREEENGRGNFPPRFSGLQFPNYSSELNVNALELDDSALYLCASSGVAGTYEQYFGPGTRLTVT.

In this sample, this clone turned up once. The DNA for the CDR3 is TGTGCCTGGATCGGGACAAGATTTAGAGCTTTCTTT. Translation gives CAWIGTRFRAFF. The gene calls are TRBV30 and TRBJ1-1, with D maybe TRBD1 (6 bases). Between the trimmed V and J ends, which lost 4 bases and 10 bases, there was a span of 16 bases. The CDR3 consists of 12 residues. CDR1 GTSNPN and CDR2 SVGIG come from the germline V gene (reference sequence).

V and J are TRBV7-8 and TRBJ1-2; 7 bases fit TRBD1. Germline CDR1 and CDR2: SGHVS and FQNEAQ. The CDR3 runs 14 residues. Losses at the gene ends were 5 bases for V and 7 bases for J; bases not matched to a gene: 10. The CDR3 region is CASSEQGYGVGYTF. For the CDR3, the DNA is TGTGCCAGCAGCGAACAGGGGTATGGTGTTGGCTACACCTTC. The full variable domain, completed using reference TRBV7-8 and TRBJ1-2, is GAGVSQSPRYKVAKRGQDVALRCDPISGHVSLFWYQQALGQGPEFLTYFQNEAQLDKSGLPSDRFFAERPEGSVSTLKIQRTQQEDSAVYLCASSEQGYGVGYTFGSGTRLTVV.

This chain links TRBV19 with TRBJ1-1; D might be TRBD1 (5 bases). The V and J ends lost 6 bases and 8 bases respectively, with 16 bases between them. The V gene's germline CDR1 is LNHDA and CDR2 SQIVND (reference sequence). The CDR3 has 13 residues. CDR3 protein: CASSPGAGSEAFF. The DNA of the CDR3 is TGTGCCAGTAGCCCTGGGGCAGGGTCCGAAGCTTTCTTT.

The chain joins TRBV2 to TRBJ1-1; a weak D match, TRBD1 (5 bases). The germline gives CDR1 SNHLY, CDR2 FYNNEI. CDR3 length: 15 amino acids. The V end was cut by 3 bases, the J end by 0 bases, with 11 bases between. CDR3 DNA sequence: TGTGCCAGCAGTGATCCCAACAGGCTGAACACTGAAGCTTTCTTT. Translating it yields CASSDPNRLNTEAFF.

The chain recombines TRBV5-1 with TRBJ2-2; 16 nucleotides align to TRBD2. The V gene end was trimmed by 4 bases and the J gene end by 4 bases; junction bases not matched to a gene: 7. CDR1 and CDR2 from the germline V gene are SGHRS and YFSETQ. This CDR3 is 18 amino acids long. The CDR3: CASSRPGTSGRATGELFF. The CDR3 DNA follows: TGCGCCAGCAGCCGTCCCGGGACTAGCGGGAGGGCCACCGGGGAGCTGTTTTTT.

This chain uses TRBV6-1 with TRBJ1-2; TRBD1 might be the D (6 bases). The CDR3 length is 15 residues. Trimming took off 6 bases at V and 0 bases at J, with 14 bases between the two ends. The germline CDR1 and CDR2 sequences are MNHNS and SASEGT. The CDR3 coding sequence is TGTGCCAGCAGCATTCGACAGGCGCCTAACTATGGCTACACCTTC. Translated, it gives CASSIRQAPNYGYTF.

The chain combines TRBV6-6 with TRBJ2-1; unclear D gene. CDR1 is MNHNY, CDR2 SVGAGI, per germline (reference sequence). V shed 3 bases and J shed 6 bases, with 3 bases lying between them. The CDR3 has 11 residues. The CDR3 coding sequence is TGTGCCAGCAGTTATCGCAATGAGCAGTTCTTC. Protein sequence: CASSYRNEQFF.

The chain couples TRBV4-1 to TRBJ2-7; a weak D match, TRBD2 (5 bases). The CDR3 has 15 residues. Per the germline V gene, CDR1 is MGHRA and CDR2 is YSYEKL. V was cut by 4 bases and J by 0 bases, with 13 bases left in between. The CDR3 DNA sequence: TGCGCCAGCAGCCCGCTACCTCGGGGCTCCTACGAGCAGTACTTC. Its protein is CASSPLPRGSYEQYF.

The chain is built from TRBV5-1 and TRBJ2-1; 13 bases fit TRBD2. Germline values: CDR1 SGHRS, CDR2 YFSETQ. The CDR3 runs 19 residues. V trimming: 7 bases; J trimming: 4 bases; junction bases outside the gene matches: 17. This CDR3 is CASPGLAGALHGSYNEQFF. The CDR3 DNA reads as TGCGCCAGCCCAGGACTAGCGGGAGCTCTTCACGGGAGTTACAATGAGCAGTTCTTC.

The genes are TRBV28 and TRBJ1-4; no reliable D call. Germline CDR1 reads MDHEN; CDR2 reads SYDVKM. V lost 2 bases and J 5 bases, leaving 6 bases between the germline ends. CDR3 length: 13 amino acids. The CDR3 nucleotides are TGTGCCAGCAGTTTAGCCAGGAATGAAAAACTGTTTTTT. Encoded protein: CASSLARNEKLFF.

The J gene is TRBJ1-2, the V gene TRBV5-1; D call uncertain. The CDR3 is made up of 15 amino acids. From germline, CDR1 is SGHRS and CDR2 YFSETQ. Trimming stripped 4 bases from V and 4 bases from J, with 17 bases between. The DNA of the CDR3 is TGCGCCAGCAGCGCCGACGCCCGAGGTGGCTATGGCTACACCTTC. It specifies CASSADARGGYGYTF.

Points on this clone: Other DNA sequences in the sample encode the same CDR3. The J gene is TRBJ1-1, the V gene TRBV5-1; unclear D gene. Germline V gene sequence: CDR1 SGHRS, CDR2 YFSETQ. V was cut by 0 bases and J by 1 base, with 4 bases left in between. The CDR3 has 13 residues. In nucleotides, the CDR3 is TGCGCCAGCAGCTTGGAGCCGAACACTGAAGCTTTCTTT. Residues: CASSLEPNTEAFF.

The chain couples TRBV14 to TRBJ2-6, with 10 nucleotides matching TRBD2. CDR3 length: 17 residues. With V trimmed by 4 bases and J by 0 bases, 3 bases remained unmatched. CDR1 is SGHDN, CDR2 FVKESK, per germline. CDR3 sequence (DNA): TGTGCCAGCAGCCTACTAGCGGGAAGCTCTGGGGCCAACGTCCTGACTTTC. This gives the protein CASSLLAGSSGANVLTF.

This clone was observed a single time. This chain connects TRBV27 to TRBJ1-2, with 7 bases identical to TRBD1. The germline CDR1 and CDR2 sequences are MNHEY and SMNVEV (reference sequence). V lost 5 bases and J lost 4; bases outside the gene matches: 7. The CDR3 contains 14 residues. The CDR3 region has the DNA TGTGCCAGCAGTCCGGGGACAGCGGGCTATGGCTACACCTTC. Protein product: CASSPGTAGYGYTF.

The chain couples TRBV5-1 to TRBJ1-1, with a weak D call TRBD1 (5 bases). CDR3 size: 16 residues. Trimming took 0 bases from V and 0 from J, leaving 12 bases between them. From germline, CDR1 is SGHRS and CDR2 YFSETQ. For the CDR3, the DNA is TGCGCCAGCAGCTTGGTGTCCGGGGGAATGAACACTGAAGCTTTCTTT. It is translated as CASSLVSGGMNTEAFF.

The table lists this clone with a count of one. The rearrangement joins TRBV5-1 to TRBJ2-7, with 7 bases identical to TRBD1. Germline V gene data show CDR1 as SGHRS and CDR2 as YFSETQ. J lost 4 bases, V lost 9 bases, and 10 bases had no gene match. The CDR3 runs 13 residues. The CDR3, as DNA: TGCGCCACCAGACAGGGCCCCGAATACGAGCAGTACTTC. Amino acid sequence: CATRQGPEYEQYF. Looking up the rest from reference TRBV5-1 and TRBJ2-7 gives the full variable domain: KAGVTQTPRYLIKTRGQQVTLSCSPISGHRSVSWYQQTPGQGLQFLFEYFSETQRNKGNFPGRFSGRQFSNSRSEMNVSTLELGDSALYLCATRQGPEYEQYFGPGTRLTVT.

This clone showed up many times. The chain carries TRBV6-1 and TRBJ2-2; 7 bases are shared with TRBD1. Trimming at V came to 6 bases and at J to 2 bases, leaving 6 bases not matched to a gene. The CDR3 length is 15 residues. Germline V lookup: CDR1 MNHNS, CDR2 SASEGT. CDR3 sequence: CASSVTGINTGELFF. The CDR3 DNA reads TGTGCCAGCAGCGTGACAGGGATTAACACCGGGGAGCTGTTTTTT.

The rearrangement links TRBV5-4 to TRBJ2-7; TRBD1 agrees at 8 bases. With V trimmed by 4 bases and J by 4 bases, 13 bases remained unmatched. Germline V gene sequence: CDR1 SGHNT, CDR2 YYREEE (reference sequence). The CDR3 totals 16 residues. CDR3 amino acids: CASSPGQGTSLYEQYF. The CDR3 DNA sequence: TGTGCCAGCAGCCCCGGACAGGGTACCTCTCTTTACGAGCAGTACTTC.

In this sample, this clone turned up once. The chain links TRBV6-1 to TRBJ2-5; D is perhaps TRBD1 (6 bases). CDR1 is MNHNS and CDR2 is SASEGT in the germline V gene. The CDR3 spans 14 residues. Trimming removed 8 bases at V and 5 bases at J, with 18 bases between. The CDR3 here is CASFTGTLGETQYF. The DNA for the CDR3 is TGTGCCAGCTTTACAGGGACCCTGGGGGAGACCCAGTACTTC.

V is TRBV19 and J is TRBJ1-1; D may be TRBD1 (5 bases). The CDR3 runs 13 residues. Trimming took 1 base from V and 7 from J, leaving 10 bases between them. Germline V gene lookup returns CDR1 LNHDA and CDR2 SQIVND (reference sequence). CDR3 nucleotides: TGTGCCAGTAGTATAGCTTCGGGGGTTGAAGCTTTCTTT. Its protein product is CASSIASGVEAFF. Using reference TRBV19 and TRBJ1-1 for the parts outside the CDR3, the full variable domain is DGGITQSPKYLFRKEGQNVTLSCEQNLNHDAMYWYRQDPGQGLRLIYYSQIVNDFQKGDIAEGYSVSREKKESFPLTVTSAQKNPTAFYLCASSIASGVEAFFGQGTRLTVV.